This passage covers 30 T cell receptor beta chains from one sample sequenced in a study of cytomegalovirus exposure and HLA in healthy donors. 13 Jbeta primers and 60 Vbeta primers were used for the PCR. Measured with immunoSEQ multiplex PCR; TCRdb has only the in-frame clones, and not every one. The data hold 100,000 or so clones, with 75% to 85% observed a single time. Input material: PBMCs. These receptors came from a woman aged 18-35 years in good health and CMV-seronegative.

The J gene is TRBJ2-3, the V gene TRBV29-1; 10 bases match TRBD1. From germline, CDR1 is SQVTM and CDR2 ANQGSEA. There are 16 residues in the CDR3. V dropped 4 bases and J dropped 1; count of bases not matched to a gene: 8. Here the CDR3 reads CSVGGWTGGGTDTQYF. CDR3 nucleotides: TGCAGCGTTGGGGGATGGACAGGGGGTGGCACAGATACGCAGTATTTT.

This chain joins TRBV7-9 and TRBJ2-1, with D tentatively TRBD2 (5 bases). Germline V gene lookup returns CDR1 SEHNR and CDR2 FQNEAQ (reference sequence). V was cut by 1 base and J by 0 bases, with 7 bases left in between. This CDR3 has 15 residues. The DNA of the CDR3 is TGTGCCAGCAGCTTAGGGACTTCCTCCTACAATGAGCAGTTCTTC. It translates to CASSLGTSSYNEQFF.

The chain carries TRBV30 and TRBJ2-5; possible D gene TRBD1, 5 bases. V lost 1 base, J lost 2 bases, and 11 bases lay in between. This CDR3 is 14 amino acids long. Per germline, CDR1 GTSNPN and CDR2 SVGIG (reference sequence). In DNA form, the CDR3 reads TGTGCCTGGAGTGCCGACAGAAAACAAGAGACCCAGTACTTC. It yields the protein CAWSADRKQETQYF.

This rearrangement joins TRBV7-2 to TRBJ2-3; maybe TRBD1 (6 bases). The V end lost 5 bases, the J end lost 0 bases, and 12 bases lay between the germline ends. The germline gives CDR1 SGHTA, CDR2 FQGNSA. The CDR3 contains 15 residues. The DNA of the CDR3 is TGTGCCAGCAGCCGCGGACAGCTTAGCACAGATACGCAGTATTTT. Translating it yields CASSRGQLSTDTQYF. Supplemented by reference TRBV7-2 and TRBJ2-3, the full variable domain reads GAGVSQSPSNKVTEKGKDVELRCDPISGHTALYWYRQSLGQGLEFLIYFQGNSAPDKSGLPSDRFSAERTGGSVSTLTIQRTQQEDSAVYLCASSRGQLSTDTQYFGPGTRLTVL.

V usage is TRBV7-2 and J usage is TRBJ1-4; 8 bases are shared with TRBD1. This CDR3 has 14 residues. CDR1 is SGHTA, CDR2 FQGNSA, per germline. V gave up 3 bases and J gave up 7 bases; unmatched junction bases: 4. The CDR3 region is CASSFDRGSEKLFF. In DNA, the CDR3 is TGTGCCAGCAGCTTCGACAGGGGTAGTGAAAAACTGTTTTTT.

V usage is TRBV4-1 and J usage is TRBJ1-6; D perhaps matches TRBD1 (5 bases). Germline V gives CDR1 MGHRA, CDR2 YSYEKL. The CDR3 is 15 amino acids. Trimming took off 1 base at V and 5 bases at J, with 9 bases between the two ends. The CDR3 region has the DNA TGCGCCAGCAGCCAAGTTGGCAGGGATAATTCACCCCTCCACTTT. This translates into CASSQVGRDNSPLHF.

The chain is built from TRBV30 and TRBJ2-7; 9 bases agree with TRBD2. J lost 2 bases, V lost 4 bases, and 3 bases had no gene match. The CDR3 sequence is 13 residues long. Germline V gene lookup returns CDR1 GTSNPN and CDR2 SVGIG (reference sequence). CDR3 loop: CAWKSGGTYEQYF. DNA for the CDR3: TGTGCCTGGAAGAGCGGGGGGACCTACGAGCAGTACTTC.

Details on this clone: Its ends do not fully match the called genes, so a read error is possible. J is TRBJ2-1 and V is TRBV7-9; 11 bases are shared with TRBD2. The length of the CDR3 is 16 residues. The germline gives CDR1 SEHNR, CDR2 FQNEAQ (reference sequence). For the CDR3, the DNA is TGTTCCAGCAGCTCAGGCCCGGGACTAGCGGACAATGAGCAGTTCTTC. Its translation: CSSSSGPGLADNEQFF.

This chain uses TRBV5-5 with TRBJ1-5, with 8 positions matching TRBD1. V lost 4 bases to trimming and J lost 7 bases; unmatched junction nucleotides: 7. The CDR3 contains 14 residues. From germline, CDR1 is SGHKS and CDR2 YYEKEE (reference sequence). Here the CDR3 reads CASSQDRGDQPQHF. Written as DNA, the CDR3 is TGTGCCAGCAGCCAAGACAGGGGCGACCAGCCCCAGCATTTT. Supplemented by reference TRBV5-5 and TRBJ1-5, the full variable domain reads DAGVTQSPTHLIKTRGQQVTLRCSPISGHKSVSWYQQVLGQGPQFIFQYYEKEERGRGNFPDRFSARQFPNYSSELNVNALLLGDSALYLCASSQDRGDQPQHFGDGTRLSIL.

The V call is TRBV9, the J call TRBJ2-1, with 11 nucleotides matching TRBD1. The CDR3 is 14 amino acids. From germline, CDR1 is SGDLS and CDR2 YYNGEE. V lost 4 bases to trimming and J lost 10 bases; unmatched junction nucleotides: 7. CDR3 nucleotides: TGTGCCAGCAGCCTCAGGGGACAGGGGGAAGAGCAGTTCTTC. Amino acids: CASSLRGQGEEQFF.

The V call is TRBV28, the J call TRBJ2-3, with 7 bases identical to TRBD2. Germline CDR1 is MDHEN and CDR2 is SYDVKM. The CDR3 runs to 19 residues. The V and J ends lost 2 bases and 2 bases, in that order; junction bases with no gene match: 16. The CDR3: CASSLVAGERGYLTDTQYF. The CDR3 DNA sequence: TGTGCCAGCAGTTTAGTCGCTGGCGAGCGGGGTTACCTCACAGATACGCAGTATTTT.

The chain couples TRBV28 to TRBJ2-5; 8 positions match TRBD2. Judging by the DNA end, TRBJ2-7 fits better; the J call may be wrong. This CDR3 has 14 amino acids. Germline V lookup: CDR1 MDHEN, CDR2 SYDVKM. CDR3 DNA sequence: TGTGCCAGCAGTTCCGGGACTAGCTCCTACGAGCAGTACTTC. Protein product: CASSSGTSSYEQYF.

The chain employs TRBV5-1 and TRBJ2-7; 9 bases are a match to TRBD1. Looked up from germline, CDR1 is SGHRS and CDR2 is YFSETQ. V gave up 6 bases and J gave up 6 bases; unmatched junction bases: 7. The CDR3 is made up of 13 amino acids. Here the CDR3 reads CASTSGQGGEQYF. CDR3 nucleotide sequence: TGCGCCAGCACCTCGGGACAGGGAGGCGAGCAGTACTTC.

This chain connects TRBV4-1 to TRBJ1-2; D not certain. This CDR3 is built from 14 residues. Trimming removed 1 base from V and 5 bases from J, with 11 bases in between. Germline assignment: CDR1 MGHRA and CDR2 YSYEKL. CDR3 DNA sequence: TGCGCCAGCAGCCAAGTGGCGGGGAAGTATGGCTACACCTTC. Protein: CASSQVAGKYGYTF.

The genes are TRBV4-2 and TRBJ2-7; a possible D gene is TRBD2 (5 bases). In germline, CDR1 is LGHNA, CDR2 YNFKEQ. CDR3 length: 16 residues. Trimming pared 2 bases from V and 2 bases from J, leaving 16 bases between. DNA of the CDR3: TGTGCCAGCAGCCAACTACCGAGCGGCGAACCCTACGAGCAGTACTTC. This sequence encodes CASSQLPSGEPYEQYF.

The chain has TRBV18 and TRBJ2-7; 7 nucleotides agree with TRBD1. The CDR3 is 17 amino acids. V shed 5 bases, J shed 4 bases, and the junction held 17 bases outside the gene matches. Germline-derived CDR1 and CDR2 are KGHSH and LQKENI. CDR3 in amino acids: CASSSGTEAKGVYEQYF. The CDR3 nucleotides are TGTGCCAGCTCATCTGGGACAGAGGCAAAGGGGGTATACGAGCAGTACTTC.

This clone was detected only once. CDR3 in DNA: TGTGCCAGCAGTGAAGCGGCGGGGGGAACCTACGAGCAGTACTTC. Translating gives CASSEAAGGTYEQYF. The gene calls are TRBV6-1 and TRBJ2-7; 8 nucleotides align to TRBD2. The CDR3 has 15 amino acids. With 0 bases clipped from V and 2 bases from J, the junction kept 3 bases outside the gene matches. Looked up from germline, CDR1 is MNHNS and CDR2 is SASEGT.

The chain combines TRBV30 with TRBJ1-5; maybe TRBD1 (5 bases). The CDR3 length is 17 residues. Germline CDR1 GTSNPN, CDR2 SVGIG (reference sequence). Trimming took off 0 bases at V and 2 bases at J, with 17 bases between the two ends. The CDR3 nucleotides read TGTGCCTGGAGTGTACGGACCGTTCAGGGTGGCAATCAGCCCCAGCATTTT. Its protein is CAWSVRTVQGGNQPQHF.

This chain joins TRBV5-1 and TRBJ1-2; the D gene is possibly TRBD1 (6 bases). CDR3 length: 13 amino acids. Germline lookup yields CDR1 SGHRS and CDR2 YFSETQ. The V and J ends lost 1 base and 4 bases respectively, with 8 bases between them. CDR3 in DNA: TGCGCCAGCAGCTTGACAGGGCCCTATGGCTACACCTTC. Its protein is CASSLTGPYGYTF.

The chain uses TRBV5-1 and TRBJ2-3; 8 bases are shared with TRBD2. The germline gives CDR1 SGHRS, CDR2 YFSETQ. CDR3 length: 16 amino acids. With V trimmed by 1 base and J by 3 bases, 7 bases remained unmatched. The CDR3 DNA reads as TGCGCCAGCAGCTTGAAAGCGGGAGAAGGAACAGATACGCAGTATTTT. This gives the protein CASSLKAGEGTDTQYF. Drawing the rest from reference TRBV5-1 and TRBJ2-3, the complete variable domain is KAGVTQTPRYLIKTRGQQVTLSCSPISGHRSVSWYQQTPGQGLQFLFEYFSETQRNKGNFPGRFSGRQFSNSRSEMNVSTLELGDSALYLCASSLKAGEGTDTQYFGPGTRLTVL.

The chain employs TRBV4-3 and TRBJ1-2; weak D call: TRBD1 (5 bases). Germline values: CDR1 LGHNA, CDR2 YSLEER. V was shortened by 5 bases and J by 0 bases, with 10 bases between the two germline ends. The CDR3 is made up of 14 amino acids. The CDR3 sequence is CASSITGANYGYTF. In DNA form, the CDR3 reads TGCGCCAGCAGCATTACAGGAGCTAACTATGGCTACACCTTC.

The chain has TRBV5-1 and TRBJ2-7, with D possibly matching TRBD1 (5 bases). CDR3 length: 14 residues. Germline CDR1 is SGHRS and CDR2 is YFSETQ. Trimming removed 2 bases from V and 4 bases from J, with 13 bases in between. The CDR3, as DNA: TGCGCCAGCAGCTTCGTATATCAGGGTTACGAGCAGTACTTC. It is translated as CASSFVYQGYEQYF. Combining the CDR3 with reference TRBV5-1 and TRBJ2-7 gives the whole variable domain KAGVTQTPRYLIKTRGQQVTLSCSPISGHRSVSWYQQTPGQGLQFLFEYFSETQRNKGNFPGRFSGRQFSNSRSEMNVSTLELGDSALYLCASSFVYQGYEQYFGPGTRLTVT.

This clone was seen ten or more times. This chain links TRBV6-1 with TRBJ2-3; 9 bases match TRBD2. The V and J ends lost 3 bases and 0 bases, in that order; junction bases with no gene match: 10. The CDR3 is 18 amino acids. Germline values: CDR1 MNHNS, CDR2 SASEGT. The CDR3: CASSEVAGDDTSTDTQYF. The DNA for the CDR3 is TGTGCCAGCAGTGAGGTAGCGGGGGACGACACTAGCACAGATACGCAGTATTTT.

On this clone: At one of its ends the junction is not consistent with the germline gene, which may arise from a read error. V is TRBV7-9 and J is TRBJ1-1; TRBD1 is a possible D gene (5 bases). This CDR3 has 13 residues. Germline V gene data show CDR1 as SEHNR and CDR2 as FQNEAQ (reference sequence). The CDR3 spells CSSSLGEGSEAFF. CDR3 coding DNA: TGTTCCAGCAGCTTAGGGGAGGGCAGTGAAGCTTTCTTT.

V gene TRBV4-3 combines with J gene TRBJ2-3, with 8 nucleotides matching TRBD2. This CDR3 has 16 residues. CDR1 is LGHNA, CDR2 YSLEER, per germline. The J segment lost 4 bases and the V segment lost 2 bases, leaving 8 bases of the junction unmatched. CDR3 DNA sequence: TGCGCCAGCAGCCAATATTTGGCGGGGGGCCCAGATACGCAGTATTTT. This sequence encodes CASSQYLAGGPDTQYF.

The gene calls are TRBV7-2 and TRBJ2-3; D unresolved. The CDR3 runs to 17 residues. V dropped 5 bases and J dropped 2 bases, with 20 bases sitting between them. In germline, CDR1 is SGHTA, CDR2 FQGNSA. The CDR3 nucleotides are TGTGCCAGCAGCCCAAGTGCAGACATATTAATCACAGATACGCAGTATTTT. Translating gives CASSPSADILITDTQYF.

The V call is TRBV7-6, the J call TRBJ1-2; 7 nucleotides agree with TRBD1. V was pared by 4 bases and J by 4 bases, with 6 bases of the junction left unmatched. This CDR3 spans 14 amino acids. Germline loops: CDR1 SGHVS, CDR2 FNYEAQ. The CDR3: CASSYRQGPYGYTF. CDR3 in DNA: TGTGCCAGCAGCTACCGACAGGGACCCTATGGCTACACCTTC. Full variable domain (outside the CDR3, taken from reference TRBV7-6 and TRBJ1-2): GAGVSQSPRYKVTKRGQDVALRCDPISGHVSLYWYRQALGQGPEFLTYFNYEAQQDKSGLPNDRFSAERPEGSISTLTIQRTEQRDSAMYRCASSYRQGPYGYTFGSGTRLTVV.

The chain couples TRBV7-8 to TRBJ1-1; D gene unclear. Trimming cost V 1 base and J 1 base, with 7 bases left between them. The germline V gene has CDR1 SGHVS and CDR2 FQNEAQ. The CDR3 spans 14 residues. In DNA form, the CDR3 reads TGTGCCAGCAGCTTAGGCGGGGAGAACACTGAAGCTTTCTTT. Amino acids: CASSLGGENTEAFF. Drawing the rest from reference TRBV7-8 and TRBJ1-1, the complete variable domain is GAGVSQSPRYKVAKRGQDVALRCDPISGHVSLFWYQQALGQGPEFLTYFQNEAQLDKSGLPSDRFFAERPEGSVSTLKIQRTQQEDSAVYLCASSLGGENTEAFFGQGTRLTVV.

CDR3 bases: TGCGCCAGCACTGTTTGGAGCTCCTATAATTCACCCCTCCACTTT. This translates into CASTVWSSYNSPLHF. The chain couples TRBV5-1 to TRBJ1-6; D unclear. CDR3 size: 15 residues. V lost 6 bases and J lost 0, with 10 bases in between. Germline V gene data show CDR1 as SGHRS and CDR2 as YFSETQ.

The V gene is TRBV10-3, the J gene TRBJ2-1; 12 bases are a match to TRBD2. CDR1 ENHRY and CDR2 SYGVKD come from the germline V gene. This CDR3 contains 15 residues. The J segment lost 5 bases and the V segment lost 3 bases, leaving 2 bases of the junction unmatched. The CDR3 is CAISDGLAGNNEQFF. CDR3 coding DNA: TGTGCCATCAGTGATGGACTAGCGGGGAACAATGAGCAGTTCTTC.